The 21 T cell receptor beta chains presented below share a single source sample, sequenced in a study of naive and memory T cell subsets (dated by TCRdb to about 2017). What the work shows at the level of the full study, not this receptor alone: A few larger clonotypes were present in naive repertoires, especially CD8 naive repertoires, and these clonotypes were possibly memory cells re-expressing CD45RA.

The library was produced with UMI-ligation and nested PCR. Sequencing relied on an Illumina MiSeq. To cover both TRBC1 and TRBC2, the beta constant-region primer consisted of an equimolar mix of two oligonucleotides. The ligated cDNA went through four rounds of PCR with nested alpha and beta constant-region primers together with the SP2 primer. TCRdb cleaned the public reads at Q25 with fastp, built clones with MiXCR and kept in-frame beta chains. CDR3 protein sequences are deduplicated, and each keeps its most common genes and DNA. Present in this sample are 150,000 or so distinct CDR3 sequences, over 20% of which were seen just once. Of the sample, over 0.09% falls within the top ten clones. No cognate antigen is known for these TCRs. Sequencing used naive CD4+ T cells from blood. According to the study, the label for this sample's cell subset or site signals: naive T cells, CD45RA high CD27+. These receptors all come from a human donor in good health.

The chain has TRBV4-1 and TRBJ2-3; perhaps TRBD1 as D (6 bases). V lost 5 bases, J lost 0 bases, and 12 bases lay in between. The germline V gene encodes CDR1 MGHRA and CDR2 YSYEKL. The CDR3 runs 15 residues. The CDR3 bases are TGCGCCAGCAGCAAAACGGACAGAAGCACAGATACGCAGTATTTT. Protein product: CASSKTDRSTDTQYF.

The J gene is TRBJ2-4, the V gene TRBV6-6; D gene uncertain. The germline CDR1 and CDR2 sequences are MNHNY and SVGAGI (reference sequence). Trimming stripped 5 bases from V and 1 base from J, with 12 bases between. The CDR3 is 15 residues long. The CDR3: CASSQVNGAKNIQYF. The CDR3 DNA is TGTGCCAGCAGTCAGGTTAACGGGGCCAAAAACATTCAGTACTTC.

This clonotype was seen ten or more times. This rearrangement joins TRBV6-6 to TRBJ2-1, with D unclear. V lost 5 bases to trimming and J lost 8 bases, with 13 bases between them. CDR3 length: 13 amino acids. CDR1 is MNHNY and CDR2 is SVGAGI in the germline V gene (reference sequence). For the CDR3, the DNA is TGTGCCAGCAGTAATCAAAGGGCCCATGAGCAGTTCTTC. Translating it yields CASSNQRAHEQFF.

The chain has TRBV6-5 and TRBJ1-2; D is undetermined. V lost 2 bases to trimming and J lost 4 bases, with 11 bases between them. This CDR3 is built from 14 residues. Germline V gene data show CDR1 as MNHEY and CDR2 as SVGAGI. CDR3 amino acids: CASSYDGAGYGYTF. CDR3 coding DNA: TGTGCCAGCAGTTACGACGGCGCAGGCTATGGCTACACCTTC.

The chain employs TRBV5-1 and TRBJ1-2; D ambiguous. V shed 0 bases and J shed 7 bases, with 10 bases lying between them. Germline CDR1 SGHRS, CDR2 YFSETQ. The CDR3 extends over 13 amino acids. The CDR3 protein is CASSLDSVLGYTF. The CDR3 DNA is TGCGCCAGCAGCTTGGATAGCGTCCTTGGCTACACCTTC.

The V call is TRBV24-1, the J call TRBJ2-1, with D perhaps matching TRBD1 (5 bases). Germline loops: CDR1 KGHDR, CDR2 SFDVKD. With 10 bases removed from V and 0 bases from J, the gap between germline ends came to 18 bases. CDR3 length: 16 amino acids. CDR3 amino acids: CATFLTGPSSYNEQFF. CDR3 coding DNA: TGTGCCACATTTCTCACAGGCCCGAGCTCCTACAATGAGCAGTTCTTC.

J is TRBJ1-1 and V is TRBV6-6; 7 bases map to TRBD1. The CDR3 sequence is 18 residues long. J lost 4 bases, V lost 8 bases, and 22 bases had no gene match. Germline V lookup: CDR1 MNHNY, CDR2 SVGAGI (reference sequence). CDR3 sequence: CASFGTVGFAYLGTEAFF. The CDR3 DNA follows: TGTGCCAGCTTCGGGACAGTGGGGTTCGCGTACTTGGGCACTGAAGCTTTCTTT.

The chain employs TRBV27 and TRBJ2-1; the match to TRBD2 covers 11 bases. The CDR3 covers 16 residues. Germline CDR1 is MNHEY and CDR2 is SMNVEV (reference sequence). Trimming took 1 base from V and 6 from J; bases not matched to a gene: 5. CDR3 nucleotide sequence: TGTGCCAGCAGTTTATTCGGACTAGCGGGCTCCAATGAGCAGTTCTTC. This sequence encodes CASSLFGLAGSNEQFF.

The J gene is TRBJ2-7, the V gene TRBV7-9, with D perhaps assigned TRBD1 or TRBD2 (5 bases each). Germline V gene data show CDR1 as SEHNR and CDR2 as FQNEAQ (reference sequence). This CDR3 is built from 15 residues. V lost 3 bases and J lost 2, with 14 bases in between. The DNA for the CDR3 is TGTGCCAGCAGCTTCCCGGGACCAATAGCCTACGAGCAGTACTTC. Its translation: CASSFPGPIAYEQYF.

CDR3 sequence (DNA): TGTGCCATCAGCCCTGGGGGGACTAATTCACCCCTCCACTTT. Translating it yields CAISPGGTNSPLHF. The V call is TRBV10-3, the J call TRBJ1-6; a possible D gene is TRBD1 (5 bases). Looked up from germline, CDR1 is ENHRY and CDR2 is SYGVKD. The CDR3 extends over 14 amino acids. The V and J ends lost 6 bases and 6 bases respectively, with 12 bases between them.

The CDR3 is CASSLNLAGGRTQYF. CDR3 coding DNA: TGTGCCAGCAGCTTGAACCTAGCGGGAGGGCGTACGCAGTATTTT. V usage is TRBV11-2 and J usage is TRBJ2-3, with 12 bases aligning to TRBD2. The CDR3 has 15 amino acids. Germline V gene sequence: CDR1 SGHAT, CDR2 FQNNGV. The ends lost 3 bases at V and 8 bases at J; junction bases unmatched: 6.

This clonotype has ten or more counts. The chain uses TRBV3-1 and TRBJ1-6, with a possible D match to TRBD1 (6 bases). CDR1 LGHDT and CDR2 YNNKEL come from the germline V gene (reference sequence). The V end lost 0 bases, the J end lost 0 bases, and 9 bases lay between the germline ends. The CDR3 has 17 amino acids. In DNA, the CDR3 is TGTGCCAGCAGCCAAGATATGGACAGCTCCTATAATTCACCCCTCCACTTT. This codes for CASSQDMDSSYNSPLHF. Together with reference TRBV3-1 and TRBJ1-6, the CDR3 gives the full variable domain: DTAVSQTPKYLVTQMGNDKSIKCEQNLGHDTMYWYKQDSKKFLKIMFSYNNKELIINETVPNRFSPKSPDKAHLNLHINSLELGDSAVYFCASSQDMDSSYNSPLHFGNGTRLTVT.

The DNA of the CDR3 is TGCAGTGCTACTCGGGACGGTAGCACAGATACGCAGTATTTT. Amino acid sequence: CSATRDGSTDTQYF. V usage is TRBV20-1 and J usage is TRBJ2-3; D possibly uses TRBD1 or TRBD2 (5 bases each). V lost 4 bases, J lost 0 bases, and 11 bases lay in between. Germline V lookup: CDR1 DFQATT, CDR2 SNEGSKA (reference sequence). The CDR3 extends over 14 amino acids.

The rearrangement uses TRBV27 and TRBJ2-1; 15 nucleotides agree with TRBD2. Germline V lookup: CDR1 MNHEY, CDR2 SMNVEV (reference sequence). The CDR3 consists of 17 residues. Trimming at V came to 4 bases and at J to 5 bases, leaving 6 bases not matched to a gene. The CDR3 here is CASSWTGLAGGNNEQFF. The CDR3 DNA follows: TGTGCCAGCAGTTGGACCGGACTAGCGGGAGGGAACAATGAGCAGTTCTTC.

In its sample, this clonotype was seen many times. The chain has TRBV19 and TRBJ2-1; D ambiguous. The CDR3 sequence is 16 residues long. Per germline, CDR1 LNHDA and CDR2 SQIVND (reference sequence). V was cut by 9 bases and J by 7 bases, with 25 bases left in between. As DNA, the CDR3 is TGTGCCAGCTCCCGATCCAGGCTTCGTCTTCTTAATGAGCAGTTCTTC. Its protein is CASSRSRLRLLNEQFF. Supplemented by reference TRBV19 and TRBJ2-1, the full variable domain reads DGGITQSPKYLFRKEGQNVTLSCEQNLNHDAMYWYRQDPGQGLRLIYYSQIVNDFQKGDIAEGYSVSREKKESFPLTVTSAQKNPTAFYLCASSRSRLRLLNEQFFGPGTRLTVL.

This chain connects TRBV20-1 to TRBJ2-1; the match to TRBD2 covers 14 bases. This CDR3 is built from 18 residues. J gave up 10 bases and V 0 bases, and 14 bases lay outside the gene matches. The germline V gene has CDR1 DFQATT and CDR2 SNEGSKA (reference sequence). CDR3 residues: CSARDGGRGLAGDGEQFF. As DNA, the CDR3 is TGCAGTGCTAGAGACGGGGGACGGGGACTAGCGGGAGATGGAGAGCAGTTCTTC.

The sample holds many counts of this clonotype. The chain links TRBV29-1 to TRBJ2-3; 10 bases agree with TRBD2. The CDR3 spans 14 residues. Unmatched junction bases numbered 4, after V lost 6 bases and J lost 1 base. CDR1 is SQVTM, CDR2 ANQGSEA, per germline. CDR3 sequence: CSVLAGVGTDTQYF. CDR3 in DNA: TGCAGCGTGCTAGCGGGAGTTGGCACAGATACGCAGTATTTT.

The chain joins TRBV6-5 to TRBJ1-4; D is unclear. The CDR3 runs to 16 residues. The V end was cut by 0 bases, the J end by 0 bases, with 8 bases between. CDR1 MNHEY and CDR2 SVGAGI come from the germline V gene. CDR3 residues: CASSYSSGATNEKLFF. The CDR3 DNA sequence: TGTGCCAGCAGTTACTCAAGCGGGGCAACTAATGAAAAACTGTTTTTT.

This clonotype was counted many times. The V gene is TRBV6-4, the J gene TRBJ2-1, with TRBD2 matching 10 bases. The CDR3 runs 15 residues. The germline V gene has CDR1 MRHNA and CDR2 SNTAGT. The V and J ends lost 4 bases and 3 bases, in that order; junction bases with no gene match: 3. CDR3 in amino acids: CASSAIAGGYNEQFF. CDR3 DNA: TGTGCCAGCAGTGCCATAGCGGGAGGCTACAATGAGCAGTTCTTC.

This clonotype was counted at least ten times. The V and J genes are TRBV11-2 and TRBJ2-7; D perhaps matches TRBD2 (5 bases). Germline CDR1 is SGHAT and CDR2 is FQNNGV. This CDR3 is built from 14 residues. The V gene lost 5 bases and the J gene lost 0 bases, with 11 bases spanning the gap. CDR3 residues: CASSPGESSYEQYF. The CDR3 bases are TGTGCCAGCAGCCCCGGGGAAAGCTCCTACGAGCAGTACTTC.

This clonotype was found many times. CDR3 nucleotide sequence: TGCAGTGCACCCCCCCGGGACAGGGCCTACGAGCAGTACTTC. This encodes CSAPPRDRAYEQYF. The gene calls are TRBV20-1 and TRBJ2-7; 9 bases match TRBD1. Germline assignment: CDR1 DFQATT and CDR2 SNEGSKA (reference sequence). This CDR3 spans 14 amino acids. Trimming at V came to 6 bases and at J to 2 bases, leaving 8 bases not matched to a gene.